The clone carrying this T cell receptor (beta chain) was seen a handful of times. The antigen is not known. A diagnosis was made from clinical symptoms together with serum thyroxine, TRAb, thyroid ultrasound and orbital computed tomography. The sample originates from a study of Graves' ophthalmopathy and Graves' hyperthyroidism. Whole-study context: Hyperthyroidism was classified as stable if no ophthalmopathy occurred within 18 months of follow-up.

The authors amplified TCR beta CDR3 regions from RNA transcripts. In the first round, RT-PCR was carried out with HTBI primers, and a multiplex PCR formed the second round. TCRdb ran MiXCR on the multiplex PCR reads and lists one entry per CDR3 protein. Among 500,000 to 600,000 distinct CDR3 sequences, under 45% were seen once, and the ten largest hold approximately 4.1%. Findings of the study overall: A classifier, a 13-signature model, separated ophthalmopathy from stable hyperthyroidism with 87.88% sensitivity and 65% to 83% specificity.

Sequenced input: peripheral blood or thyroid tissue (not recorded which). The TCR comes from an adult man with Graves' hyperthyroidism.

CDR3 nucleotides: TGTGCCAGCAGCCCTCATGTGGGGGTGGGAACTGAAGCTTTCTTT. It specifies CASSPHVGVGTEAFF. V is TRBV6-1 and J is TRBJ1-1; D may be TRBD1 (5 bases). This CDR3 comprises 15 residues. Trimming took 6 bases from V and 5 from J, leaving 19 bases between them. CDR1 and CDR2 (germline): MNHNS, SASEGT.